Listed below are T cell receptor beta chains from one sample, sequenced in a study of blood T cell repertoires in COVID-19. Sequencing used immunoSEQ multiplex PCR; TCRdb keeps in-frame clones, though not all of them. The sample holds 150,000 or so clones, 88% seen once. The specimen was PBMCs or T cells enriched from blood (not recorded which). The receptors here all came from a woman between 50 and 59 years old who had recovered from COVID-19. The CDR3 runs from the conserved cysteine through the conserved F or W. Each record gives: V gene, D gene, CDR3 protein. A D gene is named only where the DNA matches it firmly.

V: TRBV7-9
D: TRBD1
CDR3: CASSSGQGAGETQYF

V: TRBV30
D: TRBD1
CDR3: CAWSPPGQGPNQPQHF

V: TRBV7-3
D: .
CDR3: CASSGRVHNEQFF

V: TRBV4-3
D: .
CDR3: CASSQDRNQPQHF

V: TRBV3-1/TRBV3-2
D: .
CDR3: CASSQGGIVSGELFF

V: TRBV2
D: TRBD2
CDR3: CASSDLIAGTSTDTQYF

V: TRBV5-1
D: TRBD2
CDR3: CASSFSGGAEETQYF

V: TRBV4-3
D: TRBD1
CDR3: CASSQETGGIGYGYTF

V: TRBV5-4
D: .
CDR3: CASSPGSTDTQYF

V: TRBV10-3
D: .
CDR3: CAISEGAGETQYF

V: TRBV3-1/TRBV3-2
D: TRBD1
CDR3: CASSQARTGAGRANEKLFF

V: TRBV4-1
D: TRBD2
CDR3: CASSHQRTSGGQDTQYF

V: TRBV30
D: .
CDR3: CAWLPGPHSLYGYTF

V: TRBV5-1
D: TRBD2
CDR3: CASSLVAGGENEQFF

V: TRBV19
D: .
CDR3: CASSEGGDTEAFF

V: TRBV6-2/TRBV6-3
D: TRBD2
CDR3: CASSYSKRARGGTYEQYF

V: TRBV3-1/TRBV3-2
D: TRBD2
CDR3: CASSQRVFGLAGGHEQYF

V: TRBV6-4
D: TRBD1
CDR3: CASSATGVVEAFF

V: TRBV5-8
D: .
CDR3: CASKLPASTNEKLFF

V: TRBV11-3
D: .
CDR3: CASSLGQGDHNEQFF

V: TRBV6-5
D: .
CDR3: CASSYSGRVNTGELFF

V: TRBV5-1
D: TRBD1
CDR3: CASSSGTGGIAMNTEAFF

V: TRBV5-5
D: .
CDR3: CASSFGGVRTEAFF

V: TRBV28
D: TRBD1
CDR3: CASRIQGEAFF

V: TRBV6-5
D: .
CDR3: CASSYRGSSGNTIYF

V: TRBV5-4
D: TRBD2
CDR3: CASSSRAGGPDTQYF

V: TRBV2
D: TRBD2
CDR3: CASSRLGGGAWETDTQYF

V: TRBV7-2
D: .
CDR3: CASSAQAFANTGELFF